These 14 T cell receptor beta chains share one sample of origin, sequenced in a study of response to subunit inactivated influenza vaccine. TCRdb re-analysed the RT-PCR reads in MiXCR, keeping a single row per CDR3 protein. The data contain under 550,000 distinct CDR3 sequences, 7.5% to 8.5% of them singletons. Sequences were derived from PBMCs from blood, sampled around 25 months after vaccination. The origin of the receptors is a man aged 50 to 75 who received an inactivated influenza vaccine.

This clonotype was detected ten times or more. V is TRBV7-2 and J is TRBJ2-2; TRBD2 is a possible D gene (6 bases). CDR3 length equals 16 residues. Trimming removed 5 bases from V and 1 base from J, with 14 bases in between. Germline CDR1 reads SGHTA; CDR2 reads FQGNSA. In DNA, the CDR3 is TGTGCCAGCAGCCCCCTCCGGAGGGAGAACACCGGGGAGCTGTTTTTT. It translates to CASSPLRRENTGELFF.

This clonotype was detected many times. CDR3 protein: CASSPDGSNQPQHF. The CDR3 coding sequence is TGTGCCAGCAGTCCCGACGGTAGCAATCAGCCCCAGCATTTT. The V call is TRBV12-3 or TRBV12-4, the J call TRBJ1-5; D unresolved. Trimming pared 5 bases from V and 0 bases from J, leaving 8 bases between. The CDR3 runs 14 residues.

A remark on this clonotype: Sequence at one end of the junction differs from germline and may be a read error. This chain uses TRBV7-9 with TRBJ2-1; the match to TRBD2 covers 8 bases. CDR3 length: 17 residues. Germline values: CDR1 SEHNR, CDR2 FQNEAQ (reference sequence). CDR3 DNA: TGTGCCAGCAGCCTAGCCCCCAGCGGGAGCTTCCACAATGAGCAGTTCTTC. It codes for CASSLAPSGSFHNEQFF.

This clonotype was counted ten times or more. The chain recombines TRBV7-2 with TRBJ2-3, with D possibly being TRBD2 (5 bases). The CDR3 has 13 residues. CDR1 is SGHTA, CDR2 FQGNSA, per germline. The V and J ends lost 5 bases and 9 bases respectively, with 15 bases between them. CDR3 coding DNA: TGTGCCAGCAGCAAAAGGACTCCAGGAACGCAGTATTTT. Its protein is CASSKRTPGTQYF. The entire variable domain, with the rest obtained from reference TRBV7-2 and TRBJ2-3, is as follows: GAGVSQSPSNKVTEKGKDVELRCDPISGHTALYWYRQSLGQGLEFLIYFQGNSAPDKSGLPSDRFSAERTGGSVSTLTIQRTQQEDSAVYLCASSKRTPGTQYFGPGTRLTVL.

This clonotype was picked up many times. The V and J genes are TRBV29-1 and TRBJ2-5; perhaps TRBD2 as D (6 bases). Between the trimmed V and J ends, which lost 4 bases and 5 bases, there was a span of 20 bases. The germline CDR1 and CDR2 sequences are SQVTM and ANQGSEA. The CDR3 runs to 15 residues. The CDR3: CSVGSEGGWGETQYF. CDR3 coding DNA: TGCAGCGTTGGTTCTGAAGGAGGGTGGGGGGAGACCCAGTACTTC.

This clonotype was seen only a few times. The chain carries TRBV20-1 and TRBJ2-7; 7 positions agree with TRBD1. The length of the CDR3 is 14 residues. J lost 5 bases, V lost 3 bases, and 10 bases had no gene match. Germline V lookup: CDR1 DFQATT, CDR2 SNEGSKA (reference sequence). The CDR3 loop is CSASDLRGSDEQYF. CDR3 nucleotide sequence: TGCAGTGCTAGCGACCTCAGGGGGAGTGACGAGCAGTACTTC.

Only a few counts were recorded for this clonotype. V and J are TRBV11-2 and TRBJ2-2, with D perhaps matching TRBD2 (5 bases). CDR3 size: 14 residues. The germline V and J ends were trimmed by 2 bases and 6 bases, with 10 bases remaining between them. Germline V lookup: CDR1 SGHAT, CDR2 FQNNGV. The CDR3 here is CASSLHWTAGELFF. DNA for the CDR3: TGTGCCAGCAGCTTACACTGGACTGCCGGGGAGCTGTTTTTT.

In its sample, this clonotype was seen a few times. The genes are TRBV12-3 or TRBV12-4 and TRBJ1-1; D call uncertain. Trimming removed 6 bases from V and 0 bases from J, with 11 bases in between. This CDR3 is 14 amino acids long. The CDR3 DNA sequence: TGTGCCAGCAGATTTTCAGCGATGAACACTGAAGCTTTCTTT. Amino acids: CASRFSAMNTEAFF.

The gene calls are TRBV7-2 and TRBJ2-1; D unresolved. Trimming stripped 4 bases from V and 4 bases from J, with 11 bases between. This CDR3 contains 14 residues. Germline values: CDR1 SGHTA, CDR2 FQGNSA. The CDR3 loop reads CASSSGRIYNEQFF. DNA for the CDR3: TGTGCCAGCAGCTCAGGACGAATTTACAATGAGCAGTTCTTC.

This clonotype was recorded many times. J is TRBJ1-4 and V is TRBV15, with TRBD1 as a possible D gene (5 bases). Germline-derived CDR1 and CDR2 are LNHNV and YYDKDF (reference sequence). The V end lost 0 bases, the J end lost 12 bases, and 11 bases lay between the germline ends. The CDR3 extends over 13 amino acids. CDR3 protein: CATSRDVGVQLFF. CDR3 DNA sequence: TGTGCCACCAGCAGAGATGTAGGGGTGCAACTGTTTTTT.

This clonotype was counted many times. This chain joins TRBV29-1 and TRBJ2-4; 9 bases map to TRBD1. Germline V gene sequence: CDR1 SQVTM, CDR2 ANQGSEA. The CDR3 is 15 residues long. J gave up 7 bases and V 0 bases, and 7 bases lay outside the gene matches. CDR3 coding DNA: TGCAGCGTTGAAGAAACAGGGGGCCGAGGGAACATTCAGTACTTC. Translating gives CSVEETGGRGNIQYF. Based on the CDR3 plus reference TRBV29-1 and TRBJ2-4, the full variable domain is SAVISQKPSRDICQRGTSLTIQCQVDSQVTMMFWYRQQPGQSLTLIATANQGSEATYESGFVIDKFPISRPNLTFSTLTVSNMSPEDSSIYLCSVEETGGRGNIQYFGAGTRLSVL.

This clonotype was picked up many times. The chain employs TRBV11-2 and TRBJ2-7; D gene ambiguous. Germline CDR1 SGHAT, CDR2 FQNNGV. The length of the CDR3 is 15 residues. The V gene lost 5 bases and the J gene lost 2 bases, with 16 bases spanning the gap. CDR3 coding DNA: TGTGCCAGCAGCCCCGTTAAGGTCTTGACCTACGAGCAGTACTTC. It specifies CASSPVKVLTYEQYF.

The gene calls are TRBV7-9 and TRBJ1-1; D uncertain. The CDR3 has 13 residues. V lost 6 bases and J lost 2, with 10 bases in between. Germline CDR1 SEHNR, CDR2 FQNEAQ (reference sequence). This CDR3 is CASRAIINTEAFF. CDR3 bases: TGTGCCAGCAGGGCAATCATCAACACTGAAGCTTTCTTT.

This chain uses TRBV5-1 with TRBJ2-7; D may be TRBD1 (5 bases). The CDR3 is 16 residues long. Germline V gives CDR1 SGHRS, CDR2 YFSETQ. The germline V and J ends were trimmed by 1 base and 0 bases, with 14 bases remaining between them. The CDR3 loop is CASSLRLRESSYEQYF. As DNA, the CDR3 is TGCGCCAGCAGCTTGCGGCTCAGGGAAAGCTCCTACGAGCAGTACTTC. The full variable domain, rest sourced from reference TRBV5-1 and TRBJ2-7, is KAGVTQTPRYLIKTRGQQVTLSCSPISGHRSVSWYQQTPGQGLQFLFEYFSETQRNKGNFPGRFSGRQFSNSRSEMNVSTLELGDSALYLCASSLRLRESSYEQYFGPGTRLTVT.